These 16 T cell receptor beta chains originate from one sample sequenced in a study of response to subunit inactivated influenza vaccine. Using its own MiXCR run on the RT-PCR reads, TCRdb lists one record per CDR3 protein. The sample has under 750,000 distinct CDR3 sequences; around 11% are singletons. The sequences come from PBMCs from blood, collected on the day of vaccination. The receptors here all came from a man in his fifties who received an inactivated influenza vaccine.

This sequence joins TRBV7-8 and TRBJ2-7; D is unclear. The CDR3 length is 16 residues. Trimming took 2 bases from V and 1 from J, leaving 15 bases between them. CDR1 is SGHVS and CDR2 is FQNEAQ in the germline V gene. The CDR3: CASSLSFRSNSYEQYF. The CDR3 DNA reads as TGTGCCAGCAGCTTATCTTTCCGTTCCAATTCCTACGAGCAGTACTTC.

V and J are TRBV5-1 and TRBJ1-1; no clear D. The CDR3 consists of 12 residues. CDR1 and CDR2 from the germline V gene are SGHRS and YFSETQ. V was shortened by 5 bases and J by 2 bases, with 7 bases between the two germline ends. The CDR3 DNA reads as TGCGCCAGCAGGGCTGACAACACTGAAGCTTTCTTT. This codes for CASRADNTEAFF.

This clonotype was counted many times. The rearrangement joins TRBV12-3 or TRBV12-4 to TRBJ2-5, with D unresolved. The CDR3 spans 12 residues. V lost 4 bases and J 10 bases, leaving 13 bases between the germline ends. In DNA, the CDR3 is TGTGCCAGCAGTTCCGCCGCTTTCGACCAGTACTTC. Its translation: CASSSAAFDQYF.

This clonotype was counted many times. The rearrangement uses TRBV6-2 or TRBV6-3 and TRBJ2-7; 10 bases are shared with TRBD1. Germline V gene lookup returns CDR1 MNHEY and CDR2 SVGEGT. The CDR3 consists of 15 residues. Trimming removed 3 bases from V and 2 bases from J; junction bases left unmatched: 4. In DNA, the CDR3 is TGTGCCAGCAGTTATTTGGGACAGGGGCCCTACGAGCAGTACTTC. Translated, it gives CASSYLGQGPYEQYF.

The chain has TRBV7-2 and TRBJ1-4, with unresolved D. CDR3 length: 15 residues. Trimming removed 3 bases at V and 6 bases at J, with 14 bases between. In germline, CDR1 is SGHTA, CDR2 FQGNSA. This CDR3 reads CASSFLPKPDEKLFF. CDR3 in DNA: TGTGCCAGCAGCTTTTTACCGAAACCGGATGAAAAACTGTTTTTT. Full variable domain (rest looked up from reference TRBV7-2 and TRBJ1-4): GAGVSQSPSNKVTEKGKDVELRCDPISGHTALYWYRQSLGQGLEFLIYFQGNSAPDKSGLPSDRFSAERTGGSVSTLTIQRTQQEDSAVYLCASSFLPKPDEKLFFGSGTQLSVL.

This clonotype was seen a few times. The chain joins TRBV3-1 to TRBJ1-1, with D perhaps matching TRBD1 (6 bases). The CDR3 loop spans 16 amino acids. The V gene's germline CDR1 is LGHDT and CDR2 YNNKEL (reference sequence). V lost 0 bases to trimming and J lost 1 base, with 12 bases between them. The CDR3 sequence is CASSQDVGTTNTEAFF. CDR3 coding DNA: TGTGCCAGCAGCCAAGATGTCGGGACAACGAACACTGAAGCTTTCTTT.

A few counts support this clonotype. The rearrangement links TRBV15 to TRBJ1-2; TRBD1 agrees at 9 bases. Germline values: CDR1 LNHNV, CDR2 YYDKDF (reference sequence). The CDR3 is 14 residues long. The V gene end was trimmed by 0 bases and the J gene end by 5 bases; junction bases not matched to a gene: 1. The CDR3 DNA sequence: TGTGCCACCAGCAGAGAGGGGACAGGGTATGGCTACACCTTC. Translated: CATSREGTGYGYTF.

The table lists this clonotype with a few counts. This rearrangement joins TRBV9 to TRBJ2-6; 9 bases match TRBD1. Trimming removed 5 bases from V and 2 bases from J; junction bases left unmatched: 5. Germline lookup yields CDR1 SGDLS and CDR2 YYNGEE. The CDR3 is 16 residues long. As DNA, the CDR3 is TGTGCCAGCAGTGGGACAGGGCTAGCTGGGGCCAACGTCCTGACTTTC. It encodes CASSGTGLAGANVLTF. Full variable domain (missing parts from reference TRBV9 and TRBJ2-6): DSGVTQTPKHLITATGQRVTLRCSPRSGDLSVYWYQQSLDQGLQFLIQYYNGEERAKGNILERFSAQQFPDLHSELNLSSLELGDSALYFCASSGTGLAGANVLTFGAGSRLTVL.

This clonotype has a count of ten or more. This rearrangement joins TRBV5-1 to TRBJ1-1, with D uncertain. Per the germline V gene, CDR1 is SGHRS and CDR2 is YFSETQ. The CDR3 loop spans 14 amino acids. Trimming removed 4 bases at V and 1 base at J, with 11 bases between. CDR3 in DNA: TGCGCCAGCAGCCCGGTCCACGGGAACACTGAAGCTTTCTTT. Its protein is CASSPVHGNTEAFF.

The J gene is TRBJ2-5, the V gene TRBV20-1, with D unresolved. Trimming took off 6 bases at V and 5 bases at J, with 16 bases between the two ends. Germline V gene data show CDR1 as DFQATT and CDR2 as SNEGSKA (reference sequence). The CDR3 has 13 amino acids. CDR3 in amino acids: CSAPSVLVETQYF. In nucleotides, the CDR3 is TGCAGTGCCCCCAGTGTTCTGGTGGAGACCCAGTACTTC.

This clonotype has just a few counts. This rearrangement joins TRBV5-6 to TRBJ2-2; D is uncertain. V lost 4 bases, J lost 6 bases, and 7 bases lay in between. The CDR3 is made up of 12 amino acids. The germline V gene has CDR1 SGHDT and CDR2 YYEEEE. The CDR3 DNA is TGTGCCAGCAGCGCCCCCCCCGGGGAGCTGTTTTTT. Residues: CASSAPPGELFF.

This clonotype was seen ten or more times. V and J are TRBV20-1 and TRBJ2-6; weak D call: TRBD2 (5 bases). The CDR3 sequence is 14 residues long. Per the germline V gene, CDR1 is DFQATT and CDR2 is SNEGSKA (reference sequence). Trimming removed 6 bases from V and 0 bases from J, with 9 bases in between. The CDR3 region has the DNA TGCAGTGCCAGGACTGCCTCTGGGGCCAACGTCCTGACTTTC. Its translation: CSARTASGANVLTF.

The chain couples TRBV2 to TRBJ1-4; D unclear. The CDR3 contains 15 residues. Germline CDR1 and CDR2: SNHLY and FYNNEI. V shed 6 bases and J shed 4 bases, with 15 bases lying between them. The CDR3 is CASRGIGVYNEKLFF. DNA of the CDR3: TGTGCCAGCAGGGGTATAGGTGTCTATAATGAAAAACTGTTTTTT.

This clonotype was recorded at least ten times. The V gene is TRBV2, the J gene TRBJ2-7; unclear D gene. Between the trimmed V and J ends, which lost 4 bases and 6 bases, there was a span of 19 bases. This CDR3 contains 15 residues. Per the germline V gene, CDR1 is SNHLY and CDR2 is FYNNEI. CDR3 DNA: TGTGCCAGCAGTGGCGACACCCCCCTGTCTCTCGAGCAGTACTTC. Its translation: CASSGDTPLSLEQYF.

This clonotype has at least ten counts. J is TRBJ2-5 and V is TRBV12-3 or TRBV12-4; D not resolved. This CDR3 region has 13 residues. V was trimmed by 3 bases and J by 7 bases, leaving 12 bases between them. The CDR3 sequence: CASSFTRSGTQYF. The CDR3 region has the DNA TGTGCCAGCAGTTTTACCCGCTCCGGGACCCAGTACTTC.

This clonotype was detected a few times. This rearrangement joins TRBV3-1 to TRBJ1-4, with D perhaps TRBD1 (5 bases). The CDR3 is made up of 15 amino acids. V was pared by 4 bases and J by 8 bases, with 17 bases between. Germline V lookup: CDR1 LGHDT, CDR2 YNNKEL (reference sequence). CDR3 in amino acids: CASSPRQIIGEKLFF. The CDR3 DNA reads as TGTGCCAGCAGCCCGCGACAGATTATCGGGGAAAAACTGTTTTTT.